The next 14 T cell receptor beta chains were all read from a single sample in a study of T cells in Graves' hyperthyroidism and ophthalmopathy. There were TCR beta CDR3 regions amplified from RNA transcripts. HTBI primers were the set used in a first-round RT-PCR of the TCR CDR3. TCRdb ran MiXCR on the multiplex PCR reads and lists one entry per CDR3 protein. The table records a few hundred thousand distinct CDR3 sequences, around 19% of them present only once. Sequencing input: blood. Every receptor here comes from a middle-aged man with Graves' hyperthyroidism.

Many counts were recorded for this clonotype. The J gene is TRBJ1-6, the V gene TRBV6-1; 7 nucleotides match TRBD1. The J segment lost 4 bases and the V segment lost 7 bases, leaving 4 bases of the junction unmatched. Germline V gene sequence: CDR1 MNHNS, CDR2 SASEGT. CDR3 length equals 14 residues. Written as DNA, the CDR3 is TGTGCCAGCAAACCGGGACAGTATAATTCACCCCTCCACTTT. This translates into CASKPGQYNSPLHF.

Many counts were recorded for this clonotype. The junction differs from germline at one of its ends, possibly a read error. The chain couples TRBV6-1 to TRBJ2-5; TRBD1 matches 10 bases. This CDR3 spans 12 amino acids. Germline loops: CDR1 MNHNS, CDR2 SASEGT. CDR3 coding DNA: TGTGCCAGCAGCCGGGACAGGGGTCTGCCGGACTTC. It codes for CASSRDRGLPDF.

The sample holds many counts of this clonotype. J is TRBJ2-3 and V is TRBV20-1; D perhaps matches TRBD2 (6 bases). CDR1 DFQATT and CDR2 SNEGSKA come from the germline V gene (reference sequence). Trimming cost V 6 bases and J 1 base, with 17 bases left between them. The CDR3 runs 15 residues. The DNA of the CDR3 is TGCAGTGCCAGTATGAATAGCGGAGGCACAGATACGCAGTATTTT. Translated, it gives CSASMNSGGTDTQYF.

This clonotype was observed a single time. The CDR3 coding sequence is TGCAGCGTTGGCGAACGCCAGGGATCCTACACCTTC. It yields the protein CSVGERQGSYTF. V is TRBV29-1 and J is TRBJ1-2; weak D call: TRBD1 (5 bases). This CDR3 is 12 amino acids long. The V gene's germline CDR1 is SQVTM and CDR2 ANQGSEA. V lost 4 bases, J lost 10 bases, and 16 bases lay in between.

This clonotype was seen many times. V gene TRBV5-1 combines with J gene TRBJ1-2, with 7 bases identical to TRBD1. V lost 3 bases, J lost 3 bases, and 5 bases stayed unmatched. CDR1 is SGHRS, CDR2 YFSETQ, per germline. The CDR3 contains 14 residues. The CDR3 coding sequence is TGCGCCAGCAGCTCAGGACAGGCAGACTATGGCTACACCTTC. Translation: CASSSGQADYGYTF.

In the case of this clonotype: The junction departs from germline at one end; a sequencing error may be responsible. The chain links TRBV19 to TRBJ1-1; D is unresolved. This CDR3 comprises 12 residues. Germline V gives CDR1 LNHDA, CDR2 SQIVND (reference sequence). CDR3 in DNA: TGTGCCAGTAATCGTCGAGACACTGGAGCTTTCTTT. As protein: CASNRRDTGAFF.

This clonotype was found a few times. The V gene is TRBV4-3, the J gene TRBJ1-2, with D unresolved. V shed 0 bases and J shed 1 base, with 9 bases lying between them. This CDR3 spans 15 amino acids. Per germline, CDR1 LGHNA and CDR2 YSLEER. The CDR3 coding sequence is TGCGCCAGCAGCCAAGAGATAAGAGATAACTATGGCTACACCTTC. Encoded protein: CASSQEIRDNYGYTF.

The chain joins TRBV12-3 or TRBV12-4 to TRBJ1-5; a possible D gene is TRBD1 (5 bases). Trimming left V 2 bases short and J 6 bases short, with 8 bases between. The CDR3 runs to 13 residues. The CDR3, as DNA: TGTGCCAGCAGTTTAACGGGGACTCAGCCCCAGCATTTT. It is translated as CASSLTGTQPQHF.

As concerns this clonotype: A much larger clonotype is one base distant, so this may be a read error. The J gene is TRBJ2-5, the V gene TRBV18; D is unresolved. This CDR3 spans 16 amino acids. Germline V gene lookup returns CDR1 KGHSH and CDR2 LQKENI. CDR3 sequence: CASSPPNGWRQGTQYF. CDR3 DNA sequence: TGTGCCAGCTCACCACCGAACGGCTGGAGACAAGGGACCCAGTACTTC.

V gene TRBV3-1 combines with J gene TRBJ1-3; D gene ambiguous. V was clipped by 0 bases and J by 5 bases, with 20 bases between them. This CDR3 is 18 amino acids long. The V gene's germline CDR1 is LGHDT and CDR2 YNNKEL (reference sequence). The CDR3 DNA reads as TGTGCCAGCAGCCAAGAGGGATGGTCCGGAACCCCTCGAAACACCATATATTTT. Residues: CASSQEGWSGTPRNTIYF.

This clonotype has at least ten counts. The chain couples TRBV27 to TRBJ2-5; 7 bases map to TRBD2. Germline V gene data show CDR1 as MNHEY and CDR2 as SMNVEV (reference sequence). The J segment lost 4 bases and the V segment lost 6 bases, leaving 8 bases of the junction unmatched. This CDR3 contains 14 residues. The CDR3 DNA reads TGTGCCAGCAGCCCACGGGGACTAACAGAGACCCAGTACTTC. This encodes CASSPRGLTETQYF.

This clonotype occurred a few times. This chain uses TRBV12-5 with TRBJ2-1, with TRBD2 matching over 12 bases. CDR1 LGHNT and CDR2 FRNRAP come from the germline V gene. V shed 1 base, J shed 9 bases, and the junction held 7 bases outside the gene matches. This CDR3 contains 16 residues. CDR3 nucleotide sequence: TGTGCTAGTGGTTTGGGACTAGCGGGGGACCTGGGTGAGCAGTTCTTC. Protein sequence: CASGLGLAGDLGEQFF.

This clonotype has at least ten counts. The chain combines TRBV28 with TRBJ2-5; TRBD2 might be the D (6 bases). Deletions cut 7 bases from V and 3 bases from J, with 12 bases between. CDR3 length: 13 amino acids. Germline V CDR1 and CDR2: MDHEN, SYDVKM. The CDR3 nucleotides read TGTGCCAGCACCCCCGCGGGGAAAGAGACCCAGTACTTC. Its protein product is CASTPAGKETQYF.

This rearrangement joins TRBV28 to TRBJ2-4; D is ambiguous. Germline V CDR1 and CDR2: MDHEN, SYDVKM. The V end lost 3 bases, the J end lost 3 bases, and 12 bases lay between the germline ends. The CDR3 runs to 15 residues. The CDR3 bases are TGTGCCAGCAGTTTGACCGGACCCCTCAAAAACATTCAGTACTTC. This encodes CASSLTGPLKNIQYF.